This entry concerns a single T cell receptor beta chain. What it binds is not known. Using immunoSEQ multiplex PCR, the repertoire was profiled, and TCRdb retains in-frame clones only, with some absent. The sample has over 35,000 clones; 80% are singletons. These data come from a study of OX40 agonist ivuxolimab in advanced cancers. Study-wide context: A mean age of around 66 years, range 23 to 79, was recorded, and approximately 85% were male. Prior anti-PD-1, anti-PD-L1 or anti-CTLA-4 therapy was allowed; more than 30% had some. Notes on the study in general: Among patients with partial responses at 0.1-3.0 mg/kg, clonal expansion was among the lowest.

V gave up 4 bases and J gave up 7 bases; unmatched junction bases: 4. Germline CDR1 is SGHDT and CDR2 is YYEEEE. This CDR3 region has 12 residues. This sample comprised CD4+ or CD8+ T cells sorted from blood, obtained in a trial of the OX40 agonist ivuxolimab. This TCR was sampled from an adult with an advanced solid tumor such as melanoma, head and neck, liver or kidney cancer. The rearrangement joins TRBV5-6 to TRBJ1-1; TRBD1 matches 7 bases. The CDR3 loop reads CASSLGTVEAFF. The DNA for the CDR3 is TGTGCCAGCAGCCTGGGGACAGTTGAAGCTTTCTTT. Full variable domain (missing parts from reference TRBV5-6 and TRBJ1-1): DAGVTQSPTHLIKTRGQQVTLRCSPKSGHDTVSWYQQALGQGPQFIFQYYEEEERQRGNFPDRFSGHQFPNYSSELNVNALLLGDSALYLCASSLGTVEAFFGQGTRLTVV.